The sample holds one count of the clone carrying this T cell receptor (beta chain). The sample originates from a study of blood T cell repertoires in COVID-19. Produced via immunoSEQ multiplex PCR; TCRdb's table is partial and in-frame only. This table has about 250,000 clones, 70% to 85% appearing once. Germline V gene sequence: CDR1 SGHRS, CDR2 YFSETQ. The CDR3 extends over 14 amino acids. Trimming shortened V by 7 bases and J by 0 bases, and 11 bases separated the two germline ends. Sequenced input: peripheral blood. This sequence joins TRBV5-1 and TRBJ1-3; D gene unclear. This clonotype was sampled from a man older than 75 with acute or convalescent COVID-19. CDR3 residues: CASRTQSSGNTIYF. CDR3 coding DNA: TGCGCCAGCCGTACACAGAGCTCTGGAAACACCATATATTTT.